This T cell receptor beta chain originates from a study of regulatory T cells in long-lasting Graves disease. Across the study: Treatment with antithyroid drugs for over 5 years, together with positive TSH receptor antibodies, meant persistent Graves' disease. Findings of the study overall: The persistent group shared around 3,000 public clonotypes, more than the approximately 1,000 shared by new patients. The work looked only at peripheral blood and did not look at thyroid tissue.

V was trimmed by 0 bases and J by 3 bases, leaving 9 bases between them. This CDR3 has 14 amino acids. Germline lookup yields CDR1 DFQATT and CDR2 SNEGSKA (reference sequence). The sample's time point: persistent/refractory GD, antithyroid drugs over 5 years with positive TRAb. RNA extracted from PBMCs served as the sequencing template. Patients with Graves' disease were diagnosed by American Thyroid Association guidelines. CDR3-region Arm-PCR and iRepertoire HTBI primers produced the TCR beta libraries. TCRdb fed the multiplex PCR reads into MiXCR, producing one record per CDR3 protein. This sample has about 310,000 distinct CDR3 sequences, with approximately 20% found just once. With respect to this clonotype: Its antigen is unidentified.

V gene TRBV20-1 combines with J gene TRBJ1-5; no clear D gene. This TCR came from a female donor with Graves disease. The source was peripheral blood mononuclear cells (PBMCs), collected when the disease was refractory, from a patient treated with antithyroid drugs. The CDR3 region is CSARETRYNQPQHF. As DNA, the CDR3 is TGCAGTGCTAGAGAGACGCGTTACAATCAGCCCCAGCATTTT.